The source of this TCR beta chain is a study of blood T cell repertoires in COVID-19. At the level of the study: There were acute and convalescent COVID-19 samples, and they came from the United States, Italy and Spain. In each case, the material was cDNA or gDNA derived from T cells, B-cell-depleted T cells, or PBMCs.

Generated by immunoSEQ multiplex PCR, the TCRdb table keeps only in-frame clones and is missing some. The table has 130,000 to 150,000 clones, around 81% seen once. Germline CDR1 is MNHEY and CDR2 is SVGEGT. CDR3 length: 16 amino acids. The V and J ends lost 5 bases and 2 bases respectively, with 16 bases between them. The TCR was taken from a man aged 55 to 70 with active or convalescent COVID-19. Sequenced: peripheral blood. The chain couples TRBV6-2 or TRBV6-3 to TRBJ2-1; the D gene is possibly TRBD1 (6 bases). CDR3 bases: TGTGCCAGCAGTGACCCGTCGGGACAAACCTACAATGAGCAGTTCTTC. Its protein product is CASSDPSGQTYNEQFF.